This T cell receptor (beta chain) is from a study of cytomegalovirus exposure and HLA in healthy donors. Broader study findings: Presence/absence analysis assumed near-uniform sequencing depth across donors.

Both 60 Vbeta primers and 13 Jbeta primers went into the PCR. TCRdb's table, derived via immunoSEQ multiplex PCR, lists solely in-frame clones and lacks some. The sample table includes fewer than 85,000 clones. CDR1 is SGHRS and CDR2 is YFSETQ in the germline V gene. The CDR3 loop spans 15 amino acids. V was pared by 4 bases and J by 7 bases, with 21 bases between. Regarding this clone: Its matching antigen is unknown.

This chain links TRBV5-1 with TRBJ2-7; a weak D match, TRBD2 (5 bases). Sequenced material: PBMCs. This clonotype was obtained from a man younger than 45 in good health and CMV-seronegative. CDR3 sequence (DNA): TGCGCCAGCAGCCCCGAGGTATTTCGGGGTAGGGAGCAGTACTTC. It yields the protein CASSPEVFRGREQYF. The full variable domain, completed using reference TRBV5-1 and TRBJ2-7, is KAGVTQTPRYLIKTRGQQVTLSCSPISGHRSVSWYQQTPGQGLQFLFEYFSETQRNKGNFPGRFSGRQFSNSRSEMNVSTLELGDSALYLCASSPEVFRGREQYFGPGTRLTVT.